A single sample gave rise to the 11 T cell receptor beta chains below, sequenced in a study of T cell changes during pregnancy in multiple sclerosis. Sequencing was performed with immunoSEQ multiplex PCR; in TCRdb, only in-frame clones are kept and a portion is missing. Of 40,000 to 45,000 clones in the sample, more than 85% were seen once. Sample: CD4+ T cells from peripheral blood mononuclear cells, taken in the second trimester of pregnancy. The source of these receptors is a female donor in good health, enrolled as a control in a pregnancy study.

The CDR3 here is CASKPGQGNDEQYF. Here the CDR3 DNA reads TGTGCCAGCAAACCGGGACAGGGGAACGACGAGCAGTACTTC. The V call is TRBV6-5, the J call TRBJ2-7; TRBD1 matches 10 bases. J was trimmed by 5 bases and V by 7 bases; bases with no gene match: 8. The germline V gene encodes CDR1 MNHEY and CDR2 SVGAGI. CDR3 length: 14 residues.

This clone has just one count. V usage is TRBV6-1 and J usage is TRBJ1-1, with D maybe TRBD1 (6 bases). The CDR3 contains 13 residues. The V gene lost 7 bases and the J gene lost 11 bases, with 20 bases spanning the gap. Germline V gives CDR1 MNHNS, CDR2 SASEGT. CDR3 residues: CASNPTGNDSAFF. CDR3 DNA: TGTGCCAGCAATCCTACAGGGAATGATTCCGCTTTCTTT.

CDR3 nucleotide sequence: TGTGCCAGCAGCCAAGACAGGGCGGCTGGAAACACCATATATTTT. Translating gives CASSQDRAAGNTIYF. The chain uses TRBV4-2 and TRBJ1-3, with TRBD1 as a possible D gene (5 bases). The CDR3 consists of 15 residues. Germline lookup yields CDR1 LGHNA and CDR2 YNFKEQ. With 0 bases removed from V and 2 bases from J, the gap between germline ends came to 8 bases.

The CDR3 bases are TGTGCCATCAGACAGACTAGCTCGGCGTCGGGCACCGGGGAGCTGTTTTTT. Translation gives CAIRQTSSASGTGELFF. The chain combines TRBV10-3 with TRBJ2-2, with TRBD2 matching over 7 bases. The CDR3 sequence is 17 residues long. Germline values: CDR1 ENHRY, CDR2 SYGVKD. The V and J ends lost 6 bases and 4 bases, in that order; junction bases with no gene match: 14.

This sequence joins TRBV4-2 and TRBJ2-3; D perhaps matches TRBD2 (6 bases). The CDR3 runs 16 residues. Germline V gene sequence: CDR1 LGHNA, CDR2 YNFKEQ. The V gene lost 0 bases and the J gene lost 4 bases, with 14 bases spanning the gap. For the CDR3, the DNA is TGTGCCAGCAGCCAAGATATCCCGCTAGCGCCAGATACGCAGTATTTT. This sequence encodes CASSQDIPLAPDTQYF.

The rearrangement joins TRBV28 to TRBJ1-2; possible D gene TRBD1, 5 bases. This CDR3 is built from 13 residues. Germline V gene sequence: CDR1 MDHEN, CDR2 SYDVKM. Trimming removed 2 bases from V and 5 bases from J, with 9 bases in between. The CDR3: CASSLRRGYGYTF. The DNA of the CDR3 is TGTGCCAGCAGTTTAAGGAGGGGTTATGGCTACACCTTC.

This rearrangement joins TRBV19 to TRBJ1-5; TRBD1 aligns across 9 bases. V trimming: 7 bases; J trimming: 4 bases; junction bases outside the gene matches: 8. Germline V gene data show CDR1 as LNHDA and CDR2 as SQIVND (reference sequence). The CDR3 length is 15 residues. The CDR3 nucleotides are TGTGCCAGTACCCGAACCGGGACAGGGAATCAGCCCCAGCATTTT. Its translation is CASTRTGTGNQPQHF.

V gene TRBV9 combines with J gene TRBJ2-1; no firm D call. Germline V gene data show CDR1 as SGDLS and CDR2 as YYNGEE. The CDR3 is made up of 12 amino acids. V lost 2 bases to trimming and J lost 5 bases, with 5 bases between them. CDR3 nucleotide sequence: TGTGCCAGCAGCGTTCGGGACAATGAGCAGTTCTTC. As protein: CASSVRDNEQFF.

The chain couples TRBV15 to TRBJ2-1, with 9 bases lining up with TRBD1. The germline gives CDR1 LNHNV, CDR2 YYDKDF (reference sequence). V shed 10 bases, J shed 6 bases, and the junction held 10 bases outside the gene matches. The CDR3 has 14 residues. The CDR3 loop is CAISRDRAINEQFF. In DNA, the CDR3 is TGTGCCATAAGCCGGGACAGGGCGATCAATGAGCAGTTCTTC.

The J gene is TRBJ2-3, the V gene TRBV7-2; 8 nucleotides agree with TRBD1. V trimming: 5 bases; J trimming: 2 bases; junction bases outside the gene matches: 6. CDR3 length: 15 residues. The germline V gene has CDR1 SGHTA and CDR2 FQGNSA. The CDR3 loop is CASSPGQGHTDTQYF. CDR3 bases: TGTGCCAGCAGCCCCGGACAGGGCCACACAGATACGCAGTATTTT.

This sequence joins TRBV28 and TRBJ2-1; D is unresolved. The V end was cut by 0 bases, the J end by 4 bases, with 13 bases between. Germline V gene sequence: CDR1 MDHEN, CDR2 SYDVKM. CDR3 length: 16 residues. The CDR3, as DNA: TGTGCCAGCAGTTTATGGTCAGGAAGTGAATACAATGAGCAGTTCTTC. Its translation is CASSLWSGSEYNEQFF.